This T cell receptor (beta chain) appears in the sequencing data of a study of blood T cell repertoires in COVID-19. This clone was picked up a small number of times. CDR1 SNHLY and CDR2 FYNNEI come from the germline V gene. Losses at the gene ends were 7 bases for V and 5 bases for J; bases not matched to a gene: 12. The CDR3 runs 15 residues. Per the authors' pipeline: Amplification with reference gene primers provided the estimates of nucleated cell counts. Measured with immunoSEQ multiplex PCR; TCRdb has only the in-frame clones, and not every one. V, J and clone size were drawn from that table, and D and trimming were deduced from the DNA. The sample holds around 60,000 clones, about 91% seen once.

This TCR derives from a man over 45 with active COVID-19. The chain links TRBV2 to TRBJ2-7; 9 bases line up with TRBD1. The source material was peripheral blood. As DNA, the CDR3 is TGTGCCAGCATGCCCGGGACAGGGCCCAGGAACGAGCAGTACTTC. As protein: CASMPGTGPRNEQYF.